This T cell receptor beta chain was found in a study of control samples from healthy donors and cancer patients. TCRdb's copy holds only in-frame clones and misses some; the assay was immunoSEQ multiplex PCR. The sample lists 100,000 to 150,000 clones, almost 95% occurring once. Per the germline V gene, CDR1 is SGHRS and CDR2 is YFSETQ. This CDR3 region has 14 residues. Trimming cost V 1 base and J 1 base, with 8 bases left between them. V gene TRBV5-1 combines with J gene TRBJ1-1; no firm D call. Sequencing was carried out using PBMCs. This clonotype was obtained from an elderly man with head and neck cancer. CDR3 nucleotides: TGCGCCAGCAGCTTGCAGCCCTCGAACACTGAAGCTTTCTTT. Protein sequence: CASSLQPSNTEAFF.